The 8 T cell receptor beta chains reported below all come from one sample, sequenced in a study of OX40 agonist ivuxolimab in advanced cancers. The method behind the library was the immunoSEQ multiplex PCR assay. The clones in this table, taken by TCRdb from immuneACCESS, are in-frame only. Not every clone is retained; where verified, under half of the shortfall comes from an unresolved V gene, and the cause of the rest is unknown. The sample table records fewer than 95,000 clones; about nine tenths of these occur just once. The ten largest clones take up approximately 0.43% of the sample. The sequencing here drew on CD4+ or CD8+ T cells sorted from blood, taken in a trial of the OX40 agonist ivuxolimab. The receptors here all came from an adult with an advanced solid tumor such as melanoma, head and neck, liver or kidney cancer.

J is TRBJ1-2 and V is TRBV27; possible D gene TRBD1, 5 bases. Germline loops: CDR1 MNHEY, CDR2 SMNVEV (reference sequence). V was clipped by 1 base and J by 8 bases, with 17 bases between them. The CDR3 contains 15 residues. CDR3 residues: CASSLWSGGPVGYTF. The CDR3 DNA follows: TGTGCCAGCAGTTTATGGTCTGGGGGTCCGGTCGGCTACACCTTC.

The CDR3 coding sequence is TGTGCCAGCAGCCAGGGACAGAGGCAAGAGACCCAGTACTTC. As protein: CASSQGQRQETQYF. V usage is TRBV5-4 and J usage is TRBJ2-5; the match to TRBD1 covers 7 bases. V shed 4 bases, J shed 2 bases, and the junction held 5 bases outside the gene matches. The CDR3 is made up of 14 amino acids. The germline V gene encodes CDR1 SGHNT and CDR2 YYREEE (reference sequence).

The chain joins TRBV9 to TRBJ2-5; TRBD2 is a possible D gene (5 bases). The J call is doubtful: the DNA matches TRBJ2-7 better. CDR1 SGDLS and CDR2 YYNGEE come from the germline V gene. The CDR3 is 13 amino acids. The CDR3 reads CASSPSGTGEQYF. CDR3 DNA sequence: TGTGCCAGCAGCCCCTCGGGAACTGGCGAGCAGTACTTC.

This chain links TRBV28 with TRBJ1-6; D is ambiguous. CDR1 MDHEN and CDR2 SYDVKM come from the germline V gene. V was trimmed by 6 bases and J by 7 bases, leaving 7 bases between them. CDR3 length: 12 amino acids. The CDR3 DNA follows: TGTGCCAGCAGCCATCGGAATTCACCCCTCCACTTT. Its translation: CASSHRNSPLHF.

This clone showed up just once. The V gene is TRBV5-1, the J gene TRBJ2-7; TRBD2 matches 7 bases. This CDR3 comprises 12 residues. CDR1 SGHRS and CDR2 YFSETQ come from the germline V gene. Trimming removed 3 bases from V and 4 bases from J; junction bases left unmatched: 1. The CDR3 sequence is CASSWGGYEQYF. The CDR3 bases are TGCGCCAGCAGCTGGGGAGGGTACGAGCAGTACTTC.

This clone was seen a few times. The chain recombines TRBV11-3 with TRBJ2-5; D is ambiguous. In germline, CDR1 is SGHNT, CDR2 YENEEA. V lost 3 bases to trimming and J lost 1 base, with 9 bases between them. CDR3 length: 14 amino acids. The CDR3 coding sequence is TGTGCCAGCAGCTTCACACCCCTCCAAGAGACCCAGTACTTC. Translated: CASSFTPLQETQYF.

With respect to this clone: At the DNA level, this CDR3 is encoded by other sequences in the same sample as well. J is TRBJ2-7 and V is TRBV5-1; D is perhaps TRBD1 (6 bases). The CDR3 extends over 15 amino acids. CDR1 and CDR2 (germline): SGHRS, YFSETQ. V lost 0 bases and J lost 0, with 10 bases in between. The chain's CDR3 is CASSLGGRSSYEQYF. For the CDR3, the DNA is TGCGCCAGCAGCTTGGGGGGGCGAAGCTCCTACGAGCAGTACTTC. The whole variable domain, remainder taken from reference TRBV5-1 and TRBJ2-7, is KAGVTQTPRYLIKTRGQQVTLSCSPISGHRSVSWYQQTPGQGLQFLFEYFSETQRNKGNFPGRFSGRQFSNSRSEMNVSTLELGDSALYLCASSLGGRSSYEQYFGPGTRLTVT.

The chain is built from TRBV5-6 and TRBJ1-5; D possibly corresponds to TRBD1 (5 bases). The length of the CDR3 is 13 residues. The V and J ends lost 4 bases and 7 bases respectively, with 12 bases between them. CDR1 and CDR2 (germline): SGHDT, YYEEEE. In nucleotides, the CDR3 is TGTGCCAGCAGCACCCCAGGGTCCCAGCCCCAGCATTTT. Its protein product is CASSTPGSQPQHF.